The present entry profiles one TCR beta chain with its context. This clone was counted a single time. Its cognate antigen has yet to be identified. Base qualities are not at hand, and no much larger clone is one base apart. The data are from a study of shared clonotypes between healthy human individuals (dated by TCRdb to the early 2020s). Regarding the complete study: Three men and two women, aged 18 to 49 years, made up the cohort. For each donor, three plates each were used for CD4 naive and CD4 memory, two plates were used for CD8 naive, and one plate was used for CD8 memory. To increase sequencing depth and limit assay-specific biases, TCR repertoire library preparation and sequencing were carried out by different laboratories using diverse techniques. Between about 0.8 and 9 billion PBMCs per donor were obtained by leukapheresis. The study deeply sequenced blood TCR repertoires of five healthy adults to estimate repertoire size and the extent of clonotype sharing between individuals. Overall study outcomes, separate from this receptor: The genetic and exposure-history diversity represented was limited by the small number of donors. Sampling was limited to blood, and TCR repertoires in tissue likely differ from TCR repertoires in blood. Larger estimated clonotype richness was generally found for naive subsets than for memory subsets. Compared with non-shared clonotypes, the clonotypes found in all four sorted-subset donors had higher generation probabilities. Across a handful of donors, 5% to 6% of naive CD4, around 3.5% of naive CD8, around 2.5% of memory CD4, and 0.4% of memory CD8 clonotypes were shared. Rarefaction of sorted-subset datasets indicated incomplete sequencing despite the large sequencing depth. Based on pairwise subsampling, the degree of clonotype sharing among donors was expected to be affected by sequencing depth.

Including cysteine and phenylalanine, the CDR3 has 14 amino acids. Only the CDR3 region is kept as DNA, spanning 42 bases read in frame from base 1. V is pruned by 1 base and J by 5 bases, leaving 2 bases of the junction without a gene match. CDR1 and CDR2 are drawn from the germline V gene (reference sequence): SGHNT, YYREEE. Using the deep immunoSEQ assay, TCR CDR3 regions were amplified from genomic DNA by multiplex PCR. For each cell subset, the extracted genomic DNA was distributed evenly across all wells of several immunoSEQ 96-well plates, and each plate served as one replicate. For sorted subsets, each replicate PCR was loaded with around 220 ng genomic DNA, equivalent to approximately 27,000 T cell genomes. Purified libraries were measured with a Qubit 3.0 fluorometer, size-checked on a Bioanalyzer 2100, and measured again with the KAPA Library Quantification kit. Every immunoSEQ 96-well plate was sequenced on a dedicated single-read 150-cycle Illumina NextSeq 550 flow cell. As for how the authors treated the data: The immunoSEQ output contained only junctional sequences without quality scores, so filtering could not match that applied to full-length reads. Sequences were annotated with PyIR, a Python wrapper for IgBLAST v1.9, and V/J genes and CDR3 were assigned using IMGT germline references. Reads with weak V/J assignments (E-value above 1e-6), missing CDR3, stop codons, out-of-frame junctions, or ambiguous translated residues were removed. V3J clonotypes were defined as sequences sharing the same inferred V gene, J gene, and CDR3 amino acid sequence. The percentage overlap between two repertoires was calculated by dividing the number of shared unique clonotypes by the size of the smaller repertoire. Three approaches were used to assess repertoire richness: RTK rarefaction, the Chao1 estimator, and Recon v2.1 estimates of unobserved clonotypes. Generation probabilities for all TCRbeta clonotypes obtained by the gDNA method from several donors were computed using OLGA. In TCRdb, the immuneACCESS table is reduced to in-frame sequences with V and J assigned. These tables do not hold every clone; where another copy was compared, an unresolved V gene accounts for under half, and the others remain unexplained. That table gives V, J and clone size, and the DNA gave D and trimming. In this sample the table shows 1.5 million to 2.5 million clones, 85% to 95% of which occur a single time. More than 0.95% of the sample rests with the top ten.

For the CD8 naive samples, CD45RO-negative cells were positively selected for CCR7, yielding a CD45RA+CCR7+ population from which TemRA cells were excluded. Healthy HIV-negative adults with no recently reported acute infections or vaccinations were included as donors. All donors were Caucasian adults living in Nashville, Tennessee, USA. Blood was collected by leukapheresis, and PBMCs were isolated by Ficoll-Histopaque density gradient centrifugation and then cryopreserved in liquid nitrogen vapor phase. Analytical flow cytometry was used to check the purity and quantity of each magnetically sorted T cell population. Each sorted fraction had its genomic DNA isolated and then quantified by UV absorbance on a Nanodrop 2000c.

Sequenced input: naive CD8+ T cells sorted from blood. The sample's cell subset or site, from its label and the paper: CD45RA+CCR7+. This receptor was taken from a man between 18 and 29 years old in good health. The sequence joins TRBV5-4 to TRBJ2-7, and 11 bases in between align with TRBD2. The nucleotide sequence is TGTGCCAGCAGCTTGACTAGCGGGGGAGACGAGCAGTACTTC. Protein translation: CASSLTSGGDEQYF.